Below are 9 T cell receptor beta chains sequenced from a single sample in a study of T cells in localized non-small cell lung cancer. Data came from immunoSEQ multiplex PCR; TCRdb stores just in-frame clones and leaves some out. The data contain more than 30,000 clones, roughly 87% of them singletons. Source: peripheral blood mononuclear cells, taken before any cancer treatment. The source is a woman aged 35-75 years with stage III lung adenocarcinoma.

The rearrangement uses TRBV15 and TRBJ2-5; 9 positions agree with TRBD2. V was clipped by 6 bases and J by 2 bases; unmatched bases: 4. The CDR3 runs 14 residues. Germline V gene data show CDR1 as LNHNV and CDR2 as YYDKDF (reference sequence). The CDR3 is CATRWTSVQETQYF. The CDR3 DNA reads as TGTGCCACCAGGTGGACTAGCGTACAAGAGACCCAGTACTTC.

The genes are TRBV13 and TRBJ1-1; D is perhaps TRBD1 (5 bases). The CDR3 spans 14 residues. V lost 2 bases to trimming and J lost 1 base, with 8 bases between them. Germline assignment: CDR1 PRHDT and CDR2 FYEKMQ (reference sequence). The CDR3: CASSLLRANTEAFF. CDR3 in DNA: TGTGCCAGCAGCTTACTCAGGGCGAACACTGAAGCTTTCTTT.

This rearrangement joins TRBV7-3 to TRBJ2-6, with D uncertain. V dropped 0 bases and J dropped 1 base, with 4 bases sitting between them. The CDR3 extends over 15 amino acids. Germline lookup yields CDR1 SGHTA and CDR2 FQGTGA. The CDR3 region has the DNA TGTGCCAGCAGCTTAACAGGGTCTGGGGCCAACGTCCTGACTTTC. Amino acids: CASSLTGSGANVLTF.

This clone was found once. CDR3 in amino acids: CASSPRVGAGDGYTF. The CDR3 nucleotides read TGTGCCAGCTCACCACGTGTGGGCGCCGGGGATGGCTACACCTTC. The chain couples TRBV18 to TRBJ1-2; D is undetermined. Per germline, CDR1 KGHSH and CDR2 LQKENI. This CDR3 region has 15 residues. With 1 base removed from V and 6 bases from J, the gap between germline ends came to 15 bases.

This clone has a handful of counts. The V call is TRBV9, the J call TRBJ2-7; TRBD2 might be the D (6 bases). Trimming cost V 0 bases and J 3 bases, with 13 bases left between them. Germline V CDR1 and CDR2: SGDLS, YYNGEE. The CDR3 runs to 15 residues. The CDR3 here is CASSVDPGEIYEQYF. The DNA for the CDR3 is TGTGCCAGCAGCGTAGATCCGGGAGAGATCTACGAGCAGTACTTC.

The chain carries TRBV4-3 and TRBJ2-4; 13 bases align to TRBD2. Germline lookup yields CDR1 LGHNA and CDR2 YSLEER. V trimming: 2 bases; J trimming: 0 bases; junction bases outside the gene matches: 4. This CDR3 region has 18 residues. CDR3: CASSQRLAGGLAKNIQYF. The CDR3, as DNA: TGCGCCAGCAGCCAAAGACTAGCGGGGGGTCTAGCCAAAAACATTCAGTACTTC.

V is TRBV30 and J is TRBJ2-2; no reliable D call. This CDR3 has 14 residues. The germline V gene encodes CDR1 GTSNPN and CDR2 SVGIG (reference sequence). V lost 1 base and J lost 5, with 11 bases in between. The DNA for the CDR3 is TGTGCCTGGAGTGAGGGAATTGGAACCGGGGAGCTGTTTTTT. This translates into CAWSEGIGTGELFF.

A single count supports this clone. A read error may account for a junction end that differs from germline. This chain joins TRBV28 and TRBJ2-5, with D hard to call. Germline CDR1 MDHEN, CDR2 SYDVKM. The CDR3 consists of 12 residues. The CDR3 nucleotides are TGTGCCAGCAGTACCCCCCGAGAGGCCCAGTACTTC. Its protein product is CASSTPREAQYF.

The chain joins TRBV9 to TRBJ2-5; D is perhaps TRBD1 or TRBD2 (7 bases each). The length of the CDR3 is 16 residues. V was shortened by 3 bases and J by 6 bases, with 21 bases between the two germline ends. Germline V lookup: CDR1 SGDLS, CDR2 YYNGEE. The CDR3 spells CASSEGAGDSLKTQYF. CDR3 nucleotide sequence: TGTGCCAGCAGCGAGGGGGCGGGGGACAGTCTAAAGACCCAGTACTTC.